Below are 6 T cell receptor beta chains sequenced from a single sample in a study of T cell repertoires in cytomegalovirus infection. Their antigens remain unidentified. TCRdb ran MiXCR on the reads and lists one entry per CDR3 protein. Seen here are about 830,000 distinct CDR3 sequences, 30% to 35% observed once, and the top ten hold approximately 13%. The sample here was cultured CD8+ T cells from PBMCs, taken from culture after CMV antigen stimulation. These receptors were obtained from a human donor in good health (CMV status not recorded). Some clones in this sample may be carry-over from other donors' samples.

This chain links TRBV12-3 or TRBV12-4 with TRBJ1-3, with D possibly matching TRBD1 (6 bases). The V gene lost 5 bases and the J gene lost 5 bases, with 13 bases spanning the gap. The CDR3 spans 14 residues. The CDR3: CASSRQVDRNTIYF. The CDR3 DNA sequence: TGTGCCAGCAGTAGACAGGTGGATCGAAACACCATATATTTT.

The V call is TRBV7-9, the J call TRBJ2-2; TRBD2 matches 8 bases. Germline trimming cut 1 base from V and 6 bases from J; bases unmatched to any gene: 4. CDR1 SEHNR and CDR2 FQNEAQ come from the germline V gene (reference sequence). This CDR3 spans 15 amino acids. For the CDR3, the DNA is TGTGCCAGCAGCTTAGACGGACTAGCCTCCGGGGAGCTGTTTTTT. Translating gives CASSLDGLASGELFF. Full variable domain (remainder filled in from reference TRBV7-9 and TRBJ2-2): DTGVSQNPRHKITKRGQNVTFRCDPISEHNRLYWYRQTLGQGPEFLTYFQNEAQLEKSRLLSDRFSAERPKGSFSTLEIQRTEQGDSAMYLCASSLDGLASGELFFGEGSRLTVL.

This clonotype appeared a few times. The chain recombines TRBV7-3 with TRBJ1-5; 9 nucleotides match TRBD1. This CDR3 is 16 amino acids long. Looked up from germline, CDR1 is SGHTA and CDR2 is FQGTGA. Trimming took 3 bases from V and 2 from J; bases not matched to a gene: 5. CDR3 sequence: CASSFQGQGGNQPQHF. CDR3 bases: TGTGCCAGCAGCTTTCAGGGACAGGGTGGCAATCAGCCCCAGCATTTT.

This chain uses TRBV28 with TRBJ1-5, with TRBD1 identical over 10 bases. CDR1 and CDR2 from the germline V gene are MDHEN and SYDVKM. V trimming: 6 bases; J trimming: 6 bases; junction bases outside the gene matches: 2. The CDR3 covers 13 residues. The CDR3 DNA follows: TGTGCCAGCAGCCGACAGGGGGCTCAGCCCCAGCATTTT. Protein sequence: CASSRQGAQPQHF. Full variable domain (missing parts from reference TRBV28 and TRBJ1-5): DVKVTQSSRYLVKRTGEKVFLECVQDMDHENMFWYRQDPGLGLRLIYFSYDVKMKEKGDIPEGYSVSREKKERFSLILESASTNQTSMYLCASSRQGAQPQHFGDGTRLSIL.

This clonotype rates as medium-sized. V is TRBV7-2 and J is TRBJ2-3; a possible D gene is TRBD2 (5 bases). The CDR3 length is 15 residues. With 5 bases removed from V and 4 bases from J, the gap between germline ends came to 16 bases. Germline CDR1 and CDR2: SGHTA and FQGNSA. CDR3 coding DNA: TGTGCCAGCAGCCTTTTGATGGGAGCACCAGATACGCAGTATTTT. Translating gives CASSLLMGAPDTQYF.

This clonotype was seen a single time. The CDR3 loop reads CASSLMAGAPYEQYV. CDR3 nucleotide sequence: TGTGCCAGCAGCTTGATGGCGGGGGCCCCTTACGAGCAGTACGTC. The J gene is TRBJ2-7, the V gene TRBV5-4, with a possible D match to TRBD2 (7 bases). The V gene's germline CDR1 is SGHNT and CDR2 YYREEE (reference sequence). The V and J ends lost 1 base and 4 bases respectively, with 15 bases between them. CDR3 size: 15 residues.